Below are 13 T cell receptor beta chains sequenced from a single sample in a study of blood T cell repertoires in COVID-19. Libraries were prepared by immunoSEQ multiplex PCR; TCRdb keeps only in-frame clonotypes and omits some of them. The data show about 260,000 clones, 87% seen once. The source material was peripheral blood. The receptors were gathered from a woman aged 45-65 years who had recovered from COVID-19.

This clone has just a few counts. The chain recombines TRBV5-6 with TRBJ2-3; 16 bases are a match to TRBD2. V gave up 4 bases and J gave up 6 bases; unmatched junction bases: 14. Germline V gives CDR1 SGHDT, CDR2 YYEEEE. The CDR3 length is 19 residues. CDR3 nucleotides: TGTGCCAGCAGCCAACCGGGACTAGCGGGGGGGGGCTACTCGGATACGCAGTATTTT. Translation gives CASSQPGLAGGGYSDTQYF. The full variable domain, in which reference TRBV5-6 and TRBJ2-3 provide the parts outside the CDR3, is DAGVTQSPTHLIKTRGQQVTLRCSPKSGHDTVSWYQQALGQGPQFIFQYYEEEERQRGNFPDRFSGHQFPNYSSELNVNALLLGDSALYLCASSQPGLAGGGYSDTQYFGPGTRLTVL.

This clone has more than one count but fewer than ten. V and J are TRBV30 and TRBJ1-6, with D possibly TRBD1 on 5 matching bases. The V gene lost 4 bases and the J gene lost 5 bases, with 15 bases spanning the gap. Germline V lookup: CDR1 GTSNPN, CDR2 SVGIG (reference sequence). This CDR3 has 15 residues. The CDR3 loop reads CAWTRGGGDNSPLHF. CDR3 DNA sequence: TGTGCCTGGACTAGGGGCGGAGGGGATAATTCACCCCTCCACTTT.

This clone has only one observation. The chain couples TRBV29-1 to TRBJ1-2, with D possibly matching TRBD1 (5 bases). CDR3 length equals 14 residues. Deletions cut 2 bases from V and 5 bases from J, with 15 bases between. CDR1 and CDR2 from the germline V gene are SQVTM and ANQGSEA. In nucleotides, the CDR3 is TGCAGCGTTGAATACCCAGGGCAGGAGTATGGCTACACCTTC. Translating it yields CSVEYPGQEYGYTF.

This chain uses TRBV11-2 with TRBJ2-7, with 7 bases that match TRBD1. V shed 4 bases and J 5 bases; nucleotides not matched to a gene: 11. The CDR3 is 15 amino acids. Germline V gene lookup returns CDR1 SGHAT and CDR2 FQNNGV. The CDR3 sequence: CASSSPTGIGHEQYF. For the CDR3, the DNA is TGTGCCAGCAGCTCCCCGACAGGGATTGGCCACGAGCAGTACTTC.

The CDR3 region is CASSPDRASYNEQFF. In DNA, the CDR3 is TGTGCCAGCAGCCCCGACAGGGCCTCCTACAATGAGCAGTTCTTC. The chain is built from TRBV5-4 and TRBJ2-1, with 7 bases that match TRBD1. Trimming cost V 4 bases and J 0 bases; bases outside gene matches: 4. Germline V gene lookup returns CDR1 SGHNT and CDR2 YYREEE (reference sequence). This CDR3 has 15 amino acids.

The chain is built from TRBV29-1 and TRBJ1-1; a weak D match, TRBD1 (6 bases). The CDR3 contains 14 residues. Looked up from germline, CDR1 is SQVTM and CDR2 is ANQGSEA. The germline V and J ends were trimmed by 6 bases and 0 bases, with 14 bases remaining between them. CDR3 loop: CSVPQGSMNTEAFF. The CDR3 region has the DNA TGCAGCGTCCCACAGGGATCAATGAACACTGAAGCTTTCTTT.

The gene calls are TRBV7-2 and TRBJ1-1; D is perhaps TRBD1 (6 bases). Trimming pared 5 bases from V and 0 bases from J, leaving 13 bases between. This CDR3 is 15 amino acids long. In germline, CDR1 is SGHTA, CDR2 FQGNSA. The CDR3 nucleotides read TGTGCCAGCAGCGGGGGGGGGCGTTTGAACACTGAAGCTTTCTTT. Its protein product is CASSGGGRLNTEAFF.

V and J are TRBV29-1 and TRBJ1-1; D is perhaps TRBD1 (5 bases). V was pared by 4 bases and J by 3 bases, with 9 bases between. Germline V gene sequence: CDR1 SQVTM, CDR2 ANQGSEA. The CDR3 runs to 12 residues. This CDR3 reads CSVGRGDTEAFF. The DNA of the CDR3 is TGCAGCGTTGGGAGGGGCGACACTGAAGCTTTCTTT.

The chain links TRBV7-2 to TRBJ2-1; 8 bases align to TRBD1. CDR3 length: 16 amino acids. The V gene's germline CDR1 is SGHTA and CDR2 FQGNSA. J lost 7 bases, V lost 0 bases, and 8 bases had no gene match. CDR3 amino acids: CASSLALAGGANEQFF. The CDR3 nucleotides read TGTGCCAGCAGCTTAGCGCTGGCAGGGGGCGCGAATGAGCAGTTCTTC.

Here the CDR3 DNA reads TGTGCCAGCAGCCAAGATAGACAGCTCCCCCCCTACGAGCAGTACTTC. This codes for CASSQDRQLPPYEQYF. This chain uses TRBV3-1 (or the pseudogene TRBV3-2) with TRBJ2-7, with D perhaps matching TRBD1 (5 bases). CDR3 length: 16 residues. V lost 0 bases to trimming and J lost 2 bases, with 14 bases between them. The germline CDR1 and CDR2 sequences are LGHDT and YNNKEL (reference sequence).

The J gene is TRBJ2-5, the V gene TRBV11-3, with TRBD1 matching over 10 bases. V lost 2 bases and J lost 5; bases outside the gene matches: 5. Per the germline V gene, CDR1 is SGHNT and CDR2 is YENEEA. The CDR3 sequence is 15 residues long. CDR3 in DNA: TGTGCCAGCAGCTTATTGGGACAGGGGACGGAGACCCAGTACTTC. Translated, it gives CASSLLGQGTETQYF.

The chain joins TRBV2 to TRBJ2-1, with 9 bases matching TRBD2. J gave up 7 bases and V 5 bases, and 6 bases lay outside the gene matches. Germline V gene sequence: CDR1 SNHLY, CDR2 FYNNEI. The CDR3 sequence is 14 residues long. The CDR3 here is CASSLASGINEQFF. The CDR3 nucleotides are TGTGCCAGCAGTTTGGCTAGCGGGATAAATGAGCAGTTCTTC.

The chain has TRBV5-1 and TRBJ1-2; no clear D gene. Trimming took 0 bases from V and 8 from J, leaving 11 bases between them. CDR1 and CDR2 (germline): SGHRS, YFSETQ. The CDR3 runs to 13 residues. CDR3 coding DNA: TGCGCCAGCAGCTTGGAGTACCTGGAGGGCTACACCTTC. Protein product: CASSLEYLEGYTF.